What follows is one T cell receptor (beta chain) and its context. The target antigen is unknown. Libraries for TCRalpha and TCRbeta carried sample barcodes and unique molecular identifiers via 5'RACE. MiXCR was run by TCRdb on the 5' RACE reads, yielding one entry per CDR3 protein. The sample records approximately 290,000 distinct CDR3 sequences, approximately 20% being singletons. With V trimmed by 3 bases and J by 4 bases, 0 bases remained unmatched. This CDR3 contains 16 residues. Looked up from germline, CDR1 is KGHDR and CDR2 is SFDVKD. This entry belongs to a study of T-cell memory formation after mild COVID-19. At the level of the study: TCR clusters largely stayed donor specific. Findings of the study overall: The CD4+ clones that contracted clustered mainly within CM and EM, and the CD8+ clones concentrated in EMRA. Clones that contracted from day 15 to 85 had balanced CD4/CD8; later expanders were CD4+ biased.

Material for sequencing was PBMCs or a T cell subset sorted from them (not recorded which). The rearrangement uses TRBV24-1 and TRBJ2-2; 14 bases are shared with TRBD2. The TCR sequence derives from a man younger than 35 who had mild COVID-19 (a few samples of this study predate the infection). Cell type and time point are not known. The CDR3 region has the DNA TGTGCCACCAGTGATGGGACTAGCGGGGGCACCGGGGAGCTGTTTTTT. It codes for CATSDGTSGGTGELFF.